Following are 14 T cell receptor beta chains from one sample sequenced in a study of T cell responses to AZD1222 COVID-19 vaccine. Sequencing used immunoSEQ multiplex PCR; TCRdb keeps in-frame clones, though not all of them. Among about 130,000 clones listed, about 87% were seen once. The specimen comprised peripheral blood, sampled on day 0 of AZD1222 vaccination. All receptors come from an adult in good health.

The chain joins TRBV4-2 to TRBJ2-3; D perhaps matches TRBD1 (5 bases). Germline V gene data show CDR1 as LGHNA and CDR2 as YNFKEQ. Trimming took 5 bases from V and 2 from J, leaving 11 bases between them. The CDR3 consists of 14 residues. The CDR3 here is CASSLRQFTDTQYF. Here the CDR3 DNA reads TGTGCCAGCAGCTTACGACAGTTCACAGATACGCAGTATTTT.

This CDR3 is CASSIRTGGSGNQPQHF. CDR3 bases: TGTGCCAGTAGTATAAGGACAGGGGGATCCGGCAATCAGCCCCAGCATTTT. The genes are TRBV19 and TRBJ1-5, with TRBD1 identical over 10 bases. Trimming removed 2 bases from V and 2 bases from J; junction bases left unmatched: 6. CDR1 is LNHDA and CDR2 is SQIVND in the germline V gene (reference sequence). The CDR3 is made up of 17 amino acids.

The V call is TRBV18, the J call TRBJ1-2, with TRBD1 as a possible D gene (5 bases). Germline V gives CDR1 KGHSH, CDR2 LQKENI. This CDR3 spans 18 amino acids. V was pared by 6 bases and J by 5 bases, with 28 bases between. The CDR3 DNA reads TGTGCCAGCTCTCCCACTTGGGCAAAGGGGCAGCTCATATATGGCTACACCTTC. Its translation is CASSPTWAKGQLIYGYTF.

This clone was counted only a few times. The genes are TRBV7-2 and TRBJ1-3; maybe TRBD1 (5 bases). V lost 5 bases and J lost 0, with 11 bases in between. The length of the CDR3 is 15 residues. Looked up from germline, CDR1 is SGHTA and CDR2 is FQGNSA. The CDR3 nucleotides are TGTGCCAGCAGCCGGAGGGGTGACTCTGGAAACACCATATATTTT. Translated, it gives CASSRRGDSGNTIYF.

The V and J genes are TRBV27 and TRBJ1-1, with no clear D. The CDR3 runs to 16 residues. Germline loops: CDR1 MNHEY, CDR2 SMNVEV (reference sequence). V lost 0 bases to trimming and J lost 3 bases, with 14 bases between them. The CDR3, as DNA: TGTGCCAGCAGTTTATCAGGGATGAACGGGTACACTGAAGCTTTCTTT. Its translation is CASSLSGMNGYTEAFF.

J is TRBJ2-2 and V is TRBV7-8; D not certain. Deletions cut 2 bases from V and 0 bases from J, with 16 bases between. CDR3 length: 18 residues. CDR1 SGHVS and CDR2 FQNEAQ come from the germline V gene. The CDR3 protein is CASSLFLPTIANTGELFF. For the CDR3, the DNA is TGTGCCAGCAGCTTATTTCTCCCGACAATCGCGAACACCGGGGAGCTGTTTTTT. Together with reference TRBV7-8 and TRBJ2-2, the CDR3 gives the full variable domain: GAGVSQSPRYKVAKRGQDVALRCDPISGHVSLFWYQQALGQGPEFLTYFQNEAQLDKSGLPSDRFFAERPEGSVSTLKIQRTQQEDSAVYLCASSLFLPTIANTGELFFGEGSRLTVL.

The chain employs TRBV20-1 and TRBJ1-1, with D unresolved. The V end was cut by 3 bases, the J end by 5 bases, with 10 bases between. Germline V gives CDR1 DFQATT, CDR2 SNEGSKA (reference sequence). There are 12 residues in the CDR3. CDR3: CSASSGFTEAFF. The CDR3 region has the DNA TGCAGTGCTAGTAGCGGGTTTACTGAAGCTTTCTTT.

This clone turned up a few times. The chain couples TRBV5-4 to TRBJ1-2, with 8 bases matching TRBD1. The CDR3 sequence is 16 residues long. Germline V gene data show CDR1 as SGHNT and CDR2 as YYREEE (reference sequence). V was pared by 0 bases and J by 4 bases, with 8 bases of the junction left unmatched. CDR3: CASSLADDRGIYGYTF. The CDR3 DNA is TGTGCCAGCAGCTTGGCCGACGACAGGGGAATCTATGGCTACACCTTC.

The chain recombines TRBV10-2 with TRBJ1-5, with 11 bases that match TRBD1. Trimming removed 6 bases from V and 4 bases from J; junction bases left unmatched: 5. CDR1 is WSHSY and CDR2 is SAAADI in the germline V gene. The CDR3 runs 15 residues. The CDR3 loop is CASREDRGRNQPQHF. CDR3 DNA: TGCGCCAGCAGGGAGGACAGGGGGCGGAATCAGCCCCAGCATTTT.

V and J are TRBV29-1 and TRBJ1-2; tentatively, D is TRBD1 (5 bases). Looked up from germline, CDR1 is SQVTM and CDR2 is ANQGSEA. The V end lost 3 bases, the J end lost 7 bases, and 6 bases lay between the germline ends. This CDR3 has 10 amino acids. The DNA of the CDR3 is TGCAGCGTTGAGGGGCCTGGCTACACCTTC. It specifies CSVEGPGYTF.

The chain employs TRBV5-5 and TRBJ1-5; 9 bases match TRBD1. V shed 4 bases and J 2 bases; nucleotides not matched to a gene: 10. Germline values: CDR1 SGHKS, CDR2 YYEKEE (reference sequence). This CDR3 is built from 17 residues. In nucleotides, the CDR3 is TGTGCCAGCAGCCCGTCCCGGGACAGGGACGGCAATCAGCCCCAGCATTTT. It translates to CASSPSRDRDGNQPQHF.

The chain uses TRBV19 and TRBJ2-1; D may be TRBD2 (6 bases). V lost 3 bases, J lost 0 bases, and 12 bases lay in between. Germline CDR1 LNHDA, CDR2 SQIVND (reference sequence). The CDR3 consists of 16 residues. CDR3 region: CASSIRGIASYNEQFF. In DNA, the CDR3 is TGTGCCAGTAGTATTCGGGGGATAGCCTCCTACAATGAGCAGTTCTTC.

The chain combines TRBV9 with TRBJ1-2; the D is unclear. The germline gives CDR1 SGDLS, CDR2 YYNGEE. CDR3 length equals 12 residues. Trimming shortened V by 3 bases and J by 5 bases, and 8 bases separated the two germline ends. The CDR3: CASSGTEYGYTF. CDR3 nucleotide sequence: TGTGCCAGCAGCGGTACAGAGTATGGCTACACCTTC.

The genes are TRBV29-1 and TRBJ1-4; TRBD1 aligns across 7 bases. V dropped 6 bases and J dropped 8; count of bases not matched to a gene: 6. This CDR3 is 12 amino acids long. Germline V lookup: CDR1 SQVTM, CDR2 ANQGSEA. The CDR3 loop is CSVGEGGEKLFF. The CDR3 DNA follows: TGCAGCGTGGGTGAAGGGGGCGAAAAACTGTTTTTT. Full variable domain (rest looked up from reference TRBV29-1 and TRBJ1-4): SAVISQKPSRDICQRGTSLTIQCQVDSQVTMMFWYRQQPGQSLTLIATANQGSEATYESGFVIDKFPISRPNLTFSTLTVSNMSPEDSSIYLCSVGEGGEKLFFGSGTQLSVL.